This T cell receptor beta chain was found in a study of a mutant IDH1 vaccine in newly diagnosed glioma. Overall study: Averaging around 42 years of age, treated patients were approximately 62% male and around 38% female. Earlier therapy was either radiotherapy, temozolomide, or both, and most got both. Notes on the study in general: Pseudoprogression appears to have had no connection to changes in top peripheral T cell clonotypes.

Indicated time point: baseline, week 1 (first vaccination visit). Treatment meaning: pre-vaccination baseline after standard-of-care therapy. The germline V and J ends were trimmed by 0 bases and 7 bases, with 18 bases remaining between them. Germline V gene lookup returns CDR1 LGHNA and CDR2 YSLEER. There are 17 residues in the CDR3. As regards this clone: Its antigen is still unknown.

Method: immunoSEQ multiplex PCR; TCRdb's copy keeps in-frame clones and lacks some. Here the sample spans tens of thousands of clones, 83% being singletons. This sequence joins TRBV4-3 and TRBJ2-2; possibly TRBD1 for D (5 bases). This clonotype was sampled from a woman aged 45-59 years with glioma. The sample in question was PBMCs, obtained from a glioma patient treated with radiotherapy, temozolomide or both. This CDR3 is CASSQEGEGYRIGELFF. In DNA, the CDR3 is TGCGCCAGCAGCCAAGAAGGGGAAGGGTATAGGATCGGGGAGCTGTTTTTT.